This is a list of T cell receptor beta chains from one sample in a study of blood T cell repertoires in COVID-19. Method: immunoSEQ multiplex PCR; TCRdb's copy keeps in-frame clones and lacks some. The repertoire holds about 120,000 clones, with roughly 85% as singletons. The material sequenced was peripheral blood. The receptors derive from a man aged 35-49 years with acute or convalescent COVID-19. The CDR3 runs from the conserved cysteine through the conserved F or W. Each record gives: clone size, J gene, D gene, V gene, CDR3 DNA, CDR3 protein. D genes are given only for firm matches. A row's size may be missing; if present it is once, few, many or a size class.

>NA|TRBJ2-7|TRBD1|TRBV10-3
TGTGCCATCGCCCCTACCGGGACAGGGCCATCCTACGAGCAGTACTTC
CAIAPTGTGPSYEQYF
>NA|TRBJ1-1|NA|TRBV6-2/TRBV6-3
TGTGCCAGCAGTTACTCGATATATCAGGGGCTCCCGAATACTGAAGCTTTCTTT
CASSYSIYQGLPNTEAFF
>NA|TRBJ2-7|TRBD2|TRBV7-9
TGTGCCAGCAGCCAGATGGGACTAGCGGAGCAGTACTTC
CASSQMGLAEQYF
>NA|TRBJ2-7|NA|TRBV5-1
TGCGCCAGCAAGGACACCGAATACGAGCAGTACTTC
CASKDTEYEQYF
>NA|TRBJ2-5|NA|TRBV7-9
TGTGCCAGCAGCTTTGGGGGGGAGACCCAGTACTTC
CASSFGGETQYF
>NA|TRBJ2-3|TRBD2|TRBV11-2
TGTGCCAGCAGCTCCTTGAGCGGGGGGGTCCGGGATACGCAGTATTTT
CASSSLSGGVRDTQYF
>NA|TRBJ2-7|TRBD1|TRBV2
TGTGCCAGCAGGCGGGACAGGACGGACGAGCAGTACTTC
CASRRDRTDEQYF
>once|TRBJ1-2|TRBD1|TRBV27
TGTGCCAGCAGTATCCCAGGACAGGGTCACTACACCTTC
CASSIPGQGHYTF
>NA|TRBJ1-5|TRBD1|TRBV19
TGTGCCAGTAGTCTGGACAGGGATCAGCCCCAGCATTTT
CASSLDRDQPQHF
>NA|TRBJ2-3|NA|TRBV19
TGTGCCAGTAGGGACTATATCACAGATACGCAGTATTTT
CASRDYITDTQYF
>NA|TRBJ1-2|TRBD1|TRBV7-8
TGTGCCAGCAGCTCCGACAGGGATGGCTACACCTTC
CASSSDRDGYTF
>few|TRBJ2-7|NA|TRBV19
TGTGCCAGTAGTATAACGGACAGCTCCTACGAGCAGTACTTC
CASSITDSSYEQYF
>few|TRBJ2-1|TRBD1|TRBV29-1
TGCAGCGTGTTGGACAGGGCCTTTAGCAATGAGCAGTTCTTC
CSVLDRAFSNEQFF
>NA|TRBJ2-3|NA|TRBV5-1
TGCGCCAGCAGCTTGTACCCAGGGAACACAGATACGCAGTATTTT
CASSLYPGNTDTQYF
>few|TRBJ1-2|TRBD1|TRBV29-1
TGCAGCGTCCCGGGACAGGCGAACTATGGCTACACCTTC
CSVPGQANYGYTF
>NA|TRBJ1-4|NA|TRBV7-9
TGTGCCAGCAGCTTAACACCAACTAATGAAAAACTGTTTTTT
CASSLTPTNEKLFF
>NA|TRBJ2-4|NA|TRBV29-1
TGCAGCGTTGAAGTCCCCACCAAAAACATTCAGTACTTC
CSVEVPTKNIQYF
>NA|TRBJ2-7|NA|TRBV6-2/TRBV6-3
TGTGCCAGCAGTGACCCCCGACGGGGGACCTCATACGAGCAGTACTTC
CASSDPRRGTSYEQYF
>NA|TRBJ1-3|NA|TRBV5-6
TGTGCCAGCAGCTTGGGGACAACTGGAAACACCATATATTTT
CASSLGTTGNTIYF
>NA|TRBJ1-1|TRBD1|TRBV5-6
TGTGCCAGCAGCTTCAACCGGGACAGGGCCCCTGAAGCTTTCTTT
CASSFNRDRAPEAFF
>NA|TRBJ2-1|TRBD2|TRBV11-2
TGTGCCAGCAGCTTAGATCAAGCGGGAGTCGGCAATGAGCAGTTCTTC
CASSLDQAGVGNEQFF
>many|TRBJ2-1|NA|TRBV5-8
TGTGCCAGCATTTCGCCTAAAAAGAACAATGAGCAGTTCTTC
CASISPKKNNEQFF